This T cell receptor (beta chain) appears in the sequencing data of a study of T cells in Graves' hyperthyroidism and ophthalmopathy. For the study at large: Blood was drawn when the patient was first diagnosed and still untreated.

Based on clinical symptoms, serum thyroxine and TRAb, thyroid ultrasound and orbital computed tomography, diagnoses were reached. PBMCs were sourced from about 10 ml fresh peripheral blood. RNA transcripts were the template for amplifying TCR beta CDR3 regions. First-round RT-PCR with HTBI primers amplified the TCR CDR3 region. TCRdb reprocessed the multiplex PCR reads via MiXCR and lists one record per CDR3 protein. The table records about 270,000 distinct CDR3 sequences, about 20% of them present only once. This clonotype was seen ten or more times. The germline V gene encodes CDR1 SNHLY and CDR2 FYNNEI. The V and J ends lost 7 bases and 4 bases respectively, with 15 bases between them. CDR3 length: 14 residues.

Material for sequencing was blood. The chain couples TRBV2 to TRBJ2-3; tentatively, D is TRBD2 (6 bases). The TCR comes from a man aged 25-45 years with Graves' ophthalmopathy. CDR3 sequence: CASNALREADTQYF. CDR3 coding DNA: TGTGCCAGCAATGCGCTCAGGGAGGCAGATACGCAGTATTTT.